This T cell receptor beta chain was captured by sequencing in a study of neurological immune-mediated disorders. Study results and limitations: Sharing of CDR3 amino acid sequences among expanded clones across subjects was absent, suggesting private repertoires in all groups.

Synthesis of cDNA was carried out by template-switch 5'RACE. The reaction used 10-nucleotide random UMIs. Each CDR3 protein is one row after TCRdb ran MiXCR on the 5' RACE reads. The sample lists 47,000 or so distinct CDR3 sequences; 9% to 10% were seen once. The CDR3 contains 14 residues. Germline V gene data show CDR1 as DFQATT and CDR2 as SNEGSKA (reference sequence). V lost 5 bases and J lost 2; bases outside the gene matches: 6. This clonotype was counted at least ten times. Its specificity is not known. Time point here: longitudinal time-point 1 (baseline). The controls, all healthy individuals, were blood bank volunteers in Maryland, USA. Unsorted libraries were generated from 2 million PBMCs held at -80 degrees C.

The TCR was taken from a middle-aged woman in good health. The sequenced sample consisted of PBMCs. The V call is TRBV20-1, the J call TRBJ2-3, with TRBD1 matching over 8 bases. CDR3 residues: CSAPGTGNTDTQYF. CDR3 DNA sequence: TGCAGTGCTCCCGGGACAGGCAACACAGATACGCAGTATTTT.